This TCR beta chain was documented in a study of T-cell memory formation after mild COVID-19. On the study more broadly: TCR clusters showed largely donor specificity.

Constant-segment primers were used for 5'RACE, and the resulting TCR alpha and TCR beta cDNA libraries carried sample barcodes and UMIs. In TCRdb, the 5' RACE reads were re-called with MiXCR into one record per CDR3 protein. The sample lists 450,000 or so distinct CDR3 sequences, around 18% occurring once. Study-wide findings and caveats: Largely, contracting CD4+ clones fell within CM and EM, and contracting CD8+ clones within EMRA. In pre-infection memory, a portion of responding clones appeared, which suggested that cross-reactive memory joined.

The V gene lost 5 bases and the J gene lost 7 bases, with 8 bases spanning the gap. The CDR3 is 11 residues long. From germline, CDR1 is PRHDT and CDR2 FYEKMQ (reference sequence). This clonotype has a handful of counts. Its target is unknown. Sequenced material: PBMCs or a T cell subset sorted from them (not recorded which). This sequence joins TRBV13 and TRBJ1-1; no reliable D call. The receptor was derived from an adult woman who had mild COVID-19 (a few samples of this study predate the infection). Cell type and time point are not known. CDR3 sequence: CASSPDGEAFF. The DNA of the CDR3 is TGTGCCAGCAGCCCGGACGGTGAAGCTTTCTTT.